These T cell receptor beta chains were read from a single sample in a study of T-cell memory formation after mild COVID-19. TCRdb recomputed calls from the 5' RACE reads with MiXCR, one row per CDR3 protein. In the table there are hundreds of thousands of distinct CDR3 sequences, about a fifth of which are singletons. The sequencing sample was made of PBMCs or a T cell subset sorted from them (not recorded which). The source is an adult woman who had mild COVID-19 (a few samples of this study predate the infection). Cell type and time point are not known. The CDR3 runs from the conserved cysteine through the conserved F or W. Each record gives: clone size, D gene, V gene, J gene, CDR3 DNA, CDR3 protein. The D gene is left open where the match is weak. For some rows the clone size is stated as once, few or many, or as a class when expanded; others skip it.

few,.,TRBV20-1,TRBJ2-1,TGCAGTGCTGTGGGCACAGGGTTGAAGTGGCAGTTCTTC,CSAVGTGLKWQFF
.,TRBD1,TRBV9,TRBJ2-7,TGTGCCAGCAGCGAGGGACAGGGAGTATCCTACGAGCAGTACTTC,CASSEGQGVSYEQYF
.,TRBD1,TRBV29-1,TRBJ1-4,TGCAGCGTTAGGACAGGGGGACATGAAAAACTGTTTTTT,CSVRTGGHEKLFF
.,.,TRBV18,TRBJ2-7,TGTGCCAGCTCACCTGATGTCGGCCTCTACGAGCAGTACTTC,CASSPDVGLYEQYF
few,.,TRBV6-9,TRBJ1-2,TGTGCCAGCAGTTATTGGGGCAAGCAGGGTACCTATGGCTACACCTTC,CASSYWGKQGTYGYTF
.,.,TRBV11-1,TRBJ1-6,TGTGCCAGCAGCTCAACCATCGGGCAGTCACCCCTCCACTTT,CASSSTIGQSPLHF
.,.,TRBV11-2,TRBJ2-5,TGTGCCAGCAGCTTAGCAGCCAGAGCGGAGACCCAGTACTTC,CASSLAARAETQYF
few,TRBD1,TRBV20-1,TRBJ1-1,TGCAGTGCTCCTGACAGGGCGAACACTGAAGCTTTCTTT,CSAPDRANTEAFF
.,.,TRBV20-1,TRBJ2-5,TGCAGTGCTAGCCCCCCGGCCCGACAGGCACCTTGGAGGGAGACCCAGTACTTC,CSASPPARQAPWRETQYF
many,.,TRBV5-1,TRBJ2-3,TGCGCCAGCAGCGACGTCCCGGGCTCTAGCACAGATACGCAGTATTTT,CASSDVPGSSTDTQYF